One sample yielded the 16 T cell receptor beta chains listed below, sequenced in a study of human T cells and chemical hapten exposure. Using its own MiXCR run on the RACE reads, TCRdb lists one record per CDR3 protein. Of about 180,000 distinct CDR3 sequences in the sample, approximately 29% were seen once. Time point indicated: pre-sensitization, week 0. Treatment here: therapeutic diphenylcyclopropenone sensitization with weekly scalp DPC. This specimen consisted of whole blood, obtained in connection with sensitization to the hapten diphenylcyclopropenone (DPC). The origin of the receptors is a woman aged 25 to 45 with alopecia areata. Some clones in this sample may be carry-over from other donors' samples.

The chain is built from TRBV6-6 and TRBJ1-2; the D is unclear. The CDR3 sequence is 12 residues long. The V end was cut by 4 bases, the J end by 8 bases, with 11 bases between. Germline CDR1 MNHNY, CDR2 SVGAGI (reference sequence). The chain's CDR3 is CASSLKGGGYTF. In nucleotides, the CDR3 is TGTGCCAGCAGTTTAAAGGGCGGAGGCTACACCTTC.

The sample holds a few counts of this clonotype. The chain joins TRBV10-3 to TRBJ2-2, with TRBD2 matching 11 bases. The CDR3 runs 17 residues. Germline V CDR1 and CDR2: ENHRY, SYGVKD. Unmatched junction bases numbered 10, after V lost 6 bases and J lost 4 bases. CDR3 sequence: CAISEKLAGAGTGELFF. The CDR3 DNA is TGTGCCATCAGCGAGAAACTAGCGGGAGCAGGCACCGGGGAGCTGTTTTTT.

J is TRBJ2-7 and V is TRBV9; possible D gene TRBD1, 6 bases. V dropped 1 base and J dropped 2 bases, with 13 bases sitting between them. Germline CDR1 reads SGDLS; CDR2 reads YYNGEE. The CDR3 contains 15 residues. The CDR3 reads CASSVKGDTTYEQYF. The CDR3 region has the DNA TGTGCCAGCAGCGTAAAAGGGGACACCACCTACGAGCAGTACTTC.

This clonotype has more than one count but fewer than ten. The V and J genes are TRBV28 and TRBJ1-5; the D is unclear. CDR1 is MDHEN and CDR2 is SYDVKM in the germline V gene. V lost 2 bases and J 7 bases, leaving 12 bases between the germline ends. This CDR3 contains 14 residues. CDR3 sequence: CASSLVFDGQPQHF. The CDR3 region has the DNA TGTGCCAGCAGTTTAGTGTTTGATGGCCAGCCCCAGCATTTT.

This chain links TRBV29-1 with TRBJ1-2; D might be TRBD1 (6 bases). V lost 4 bases and J 4 bases, leaving 10 bases between the germline ends. Germline V gene sequence: CDR1 SQVTM, CDR2 ANQGSEA. This CDR3 has 12 residues. The CDR3 sequence is CSVAAGVYGYTF. The CDR3 DNA follows: TGCAGCGTTGCGGCAGGGGTCTATGGCTACACCTTC.

This clonotype was counted a few times. The chain has TRBV6-2 or TRBV6-3 and TRBJ2-2; TRBD2 is a possible D gene (6 bases). The CDR3 loop spans 15 amino acids. Per germline, CDR1 MNHEY and CDR2 SVGEGT. V was clipped by 6 bases and J by 7 bases, with 18 bases between them. In DNA, the CDR3 is TGTGCCAGCAGGGGACTGGACCGGGTAGTCGGGGAGCTGTTTTTT. Its protein is CASRGLDRVVGELFF.

V usage is TRBV7-2 and J usage is TRBJ2-5; D possibly corresponds to TRBD1 (6 bases). Germline lookup yields CDR1 SGHTA and CDR2 FQGNSA. Deletions cut 4 bases from V and 5 bases from J, with 14 bases between. CDR3 size: 14 residues. The CDR3: CASSSTGQQETQYF. The CDR3 bases are TGTGCCAGCAGCTCTACGGGACAACAGGAGACCCAGTACTTC.

J is TRBJ2-1 and V is TRBV6-2 or TRBV6-3; 9 bases match TRBD1. Per germline, CDR1 MNHEY and CDR2 SVGEGT. The CDR3 loop spans 15 amino acids. V lost 8 bases and J lost 4; bases outside the gene matches: 9. Here the CDR3 DNA reads TGTGCCAGCCTCGGCCGGGACAGGGTTTACAATGAGCAGTTCTTC. Its protein is CASLGRDRVYNEQFF.

The rearrangement joins TRBV4-1 to TRBJ2-5, with TRBD2 as a possible D gene (7 bases). The CDR3 has 15 residues. CDR1 is MGHRA and CDR2 is YSYEKL in the germline V gene. Trimming took 4 bases from V and 4 from J, leaving 16 bases between them. The CDR3 region is CASSLRERGGETQYF. The CDR3 coding sequence is TGCGCCAGCAGCCTGCGGGAGAGGGGGGGAGAGACCCAGTACTTC.

This clonotype was found a few times. V gene TRBV4-2 combines with J gene TRBJ2-2; 9 bases map to TRBD2. Germline V gene sequence: CDR1 LGHNA, CDR2 YNFKEQ. V lost 4 bases to trimming and J lost 5 bases; unmatched junction nucleotides: 8. This CDR3 has 16 amino acids. The CDR3 here is CASSRGSSGGTGELFF. CDR3 coding DNA: TGTGCCAGCAGCCGGGGAAGTAGCGGGGGTACCGGGGAGCTGTTTTTT.

The rearrangement joins TRBV10-3 to TRBJ2-5; 7 bases fit TRBD1. This CDR3 is 14 amino acids long. V shed 8 bases and J 0 bases; nucleotides not matched to a gene: 6. CDR1 and CDR2 from the germline V gene are ENHRY and SYGVKD. CDR3 protein: CAIRGQSHQETQYF. CDR3 nucleotide sequence: TGTGCCATCCGGGGACAGTCACACCAAGAGACCCAGTACTTC.

The chain has TRBV7-2 and TRBJ1-3, with D possibly TRBD1 on 5 matching bases. Germline-derived CDR1 and CDR2 are SGHTA and FQGNSA. This CDR3 is 15 amino acids long. V gave up 5 bases and J gave up 3 bases, with 14 bases separating them. This chain's CDR3 is CASSVEGVGGNTIYF. CDR3 nucleotide sequence: TGTGCCAGCAGCGTAGAAGGGGTCGGTGGAAACACCATATATTTT.

This clonotype was seen a handful of times. V gene TRBV14 combines with J gene TRBJ2-7, with D hard to call. Between the trimmed V and J ends, which lost 4 bases and 3 bases, there was a span of 10 bases. The length of the CDR3 is 13 residues. Germline V gene lookup returns CDR1 SGHDN and CDR2 FVKESK. The CDR3 DNA follows: TGTGCCAGCAGCCTCGGACGAAGCTACGAGCAGTACTTC. Its translation is CASSLGRSYEQYF.

There are a few counts of this clonotype. The chain links TRBV9 to TRBJ2-3, with 8 bases fitting TRBD1. V trimming: 0 bases; J trimming: 2 bases; junction bases outside the gene matches: 5. The CDR3 sequence is 16 residues long. Germline V gene data show CDR1 as SGDLS and CDR2 as YYNGEE. The chain's CDR3 is CASSVAPGGPTDTQYF. CDR3 nucleotides: TGTGCCAGCAGCGTAGCTCCAGGGGGCCCCACAGATACGCAGTATTTT.

V usage is TRBV6-5 and J usage is TRBJ1-5, with D uncertain. The CDR3 is 14 residues long. V shed 6 bases and J shed 3 bases, with 12 bases lying between them. Looked up from germline, CDR1 is MNHEY and CDR2 is SVGAGI. CDR3: CASSPGRINQPQHF. DNA of the CDR3: TGTGCCAGCAGCCCTGGACGGATCAATCAGCCCCAGCATTTT.

This clonotype was seen only a few times. The chain carries TRBV2 and TRBJ1-5, with D maybe TRBD1 (6 bases). Between the trimmed V and J ends, which lost 6 bases and 4 bases, there was a span of 7 bases. The CDR3 totals 12 residues. Germline loops: CDR1 SNHLY, CDR2 FYNNEI. CDR3 sequence (DNA): TGTGCCAGCAGGGGGGCTAATCAGCCCCAGCATTTT. It encodes CASRGANQPQHF. Using reference TRBV2 and TRBJ1-5 for the parts outside the CDR3, the full variable domain is EPEVTQTPSHQVTQMGQEVILRCVPISNHLYFYWYRQILGQKVEFLVSFYNNEISEKSEIFDDQFSVERPDGSNFTLKIRSTKLEDSAMYFCASRGANQPQHFGDGTRLSIL.